This T cell receptor (beta chain) emerged from a study of shared clonotypes between healthy human individuals. Some clones are missing from TCRdb's copy, which holds only in-frame ones; the method was immunoSEQ multiplex PCR. The table includes some 2.3 million clones, approximately 93% detected once. Per the germline V gene, CDR1 is PRHDT and CDR2 is FYEKMQ (reference sequence). The CDR3 is made up of 17 amino acids. V trimming: 5 bases; J trimming: 7 bases; junction bases outside the gene matches: 11. The V and J genes are TRBV13 and TRBJ2-1, with 13 nucleotides matching TRBD2. The source of this sequence is a man aged 18 to 35 in good health. Some clones in this sample may be carry-over from other donors' samples. The sequenced sample was naive CD4+ T cells from PBMCs. Subset denoted: CD45RA+ positively selected. CDR3 amino acids: CASSPRTSGSWGNEQFF. The CDR3 region has the DNA TGTGCCAGCAGCCCGAGGACTAGCGGGAGTTGGGGTAATGAGCAGTTCTTC.